This T cell receptor (beta chain) was sequenced in a study of OX40 agonist ivuxolimab in advanced cancers. Study-level findings and limits: There were, on average, more expanded clones in CD8+ T cells than in CD4+.

Patients with autoimmune history or systemic immunosuppression were excluded. V lost 5 bases and J lost 8, with 18 bases in between. Germline V gene sequence: CDR1 MNHNS, CDR2 SASEGT. There are 14 residues in the CDR3. TCRdb keeps only in-frame clones here, not all; method: immunoSEQ multiplex PCR. The sample lists 90,000 to 120,000 clones, about 91% occurring once. About this clone itself: What it binds is unknown.

The specimen was CD4+ or CD8+ T cells sorted from blood, collected in a trial of the OX40 agonist ivuxolimab. The origin of this receptor is an adult with an advanced solid tumor such as melanoma, head and neck, liver or kidney cancer. The V gene is TRBV6-1, the J gene TRBJ1-2, with a weak D call TRBD1 (5 bases). The chain's CDR3 is CASSIELGEYGYTF. CDR3 nucleotides: TGTGCCAGCAGTATTGAGCTGGGGGAGTACGGCTACACCTTC.